The T cell receptor (beta chain) described here comes from a study of blood T cells in healthy people across ages (dated by TCRdb to about 2015). With respect to the entire study: Template switching captured roughly one uniquely barcoded TCR beta cDNA molecule per two T cells in model experiments. To track age-related changes in TCR beta repertoire diversity, the study relied on deep sequencing normalized with unique cDNA molecular identifiers. The donors were divided into four age groups: young (average around 16 years), middle-aged (roughly 42), aged (roughly 66) and long-lived (82). Donors of different ages were randomly distributed across sequencing lanes to avoid experimental bias. Using the same blood draw, the study looked at two additional independent replicas of 1 million unique cDNA reads for two donors, one aged 18 to 30 and the other aged 80 or older. General findings and caveats noted by the study authors: There was a strong correlation between observed TCR beta diversity and the percentage of naive T cells measured by flow cytometry. Conclusive comparison of naive and antigen-experienced compartments was prevented by the profiling of bulk unsorted PBMCs. Observed TCR beta diversity per million T cells fell roughly linearly with age, and a significant reduction was already apparent by age roughly 40. Estimates of total diversity based on one million sequenced T cells were considered lower bounds and underestimates. Compared with the aged group, the long-lived group had more naive CD4+ T cells, fewer expanded clones and increased TCR diversity, suggesting age selection. Because the CMV infection status of the donors was unknown, age-related changes in expanded clonotypes may potentially have been confounded.

Systemically healthy Caucasian individuals from Russia, roughly 40 in total and aged about 6 to 100 years, were included as donors. Ten milliliters of peripheral blood were drawn from each donor into EDTA-treated Vacutainer tubes. Ficoll-Paque density-gradient centrifugation was used to isolate PBMCs, with at least 6.5 million obtained per sample. Trizol reagent was used to extract total RNA from the PBMCs, yielding at least 5 micrograms per sample. The percentages of naive CD45RAhigh/CD27high T cells were determined by flow cytometry on a PBMC aliquot from every donor. The CDR3 covers 15 residues, taking in both the cysteine and the phenylalanine. The entry retains the CDR3 DNA only, 45 bases that are in frame from base 1. The germline V gene (reference sequence) sets CDR1 to DFQATT and CDR2 to SNEGSKA. At the junction V is shortened by 3 bases and J by 4 bases; bases outside the gene matches: 8.

As to this clonotype: Its antigen is currently not known. Base qualities are not at hand, and no much larger clone is one base apart.

Receptor amplification or capture employed 5' RACE. TCRdb shows the sequencer as Illumina HiSeq 2500. The second PCR ran for about 6 to 11 cycles and used a J-beta primer mix along with a sample-barcoded 5' primer. A template-switch 5' adaptor carrying 12 random nucleotides introduced a unique molecular identifier onto each TCR beta cDNA molecule. Each sample yielded at least 3 million CDR3-containing paired-end reads. The Mint cDNA synthesis kit, primed by a TRBC-specific oligonucleotide, was used to synthesize first-strand cDNA from all RNA. Following uracil-DNA glycosylase treatment, all cDNA underwent a first 18-cycle PCR with the universal primers M1SS and BC2_uni_R. Turning to the authors' computational methods: For normalization, 1 million high-quality reads, each with a distinct molecular identifier, were randomly selected from each sample. Instead of being binned into consensus sequences, reads with shared molecular identifiers were discarded. MiTCR, run with a Q25 quality threshold and the strictest error-elimination algorithm, handled CDR3 identification, clonotype clustering and error correction. A nonparametric unseen species model with Euler transformation was used to estimate lower-bound total TCR beta diversity. Through fastp at Q25 and MiXCR, TCRdb rebuilt clones from the public reads, retaining in-frame beta chains. Rows are combined by CDR3 protein, so each entry shows the most common genes and DNA. None of the V and J calls come from the authors' own analysis; TCRdb made them. This sample is represented by over 1,300,000 distinct CDR3 sequences; almost 60% of them were singletons. The leading ten clones occupy under 8.5% of the sample.

The chain couples TRBV20-1 to TRBJ2-3; the junction holds 9 bases that match TRBD2. The receptor's source is a man younger than 35 in good health. The sample consisted of blood. The base sequence is TGCAGTGCTAGTCCCGTAGCGGGGGTTGCAGATACGCAGTATTTT. Its protein is CSASPVAGVADTQYF.